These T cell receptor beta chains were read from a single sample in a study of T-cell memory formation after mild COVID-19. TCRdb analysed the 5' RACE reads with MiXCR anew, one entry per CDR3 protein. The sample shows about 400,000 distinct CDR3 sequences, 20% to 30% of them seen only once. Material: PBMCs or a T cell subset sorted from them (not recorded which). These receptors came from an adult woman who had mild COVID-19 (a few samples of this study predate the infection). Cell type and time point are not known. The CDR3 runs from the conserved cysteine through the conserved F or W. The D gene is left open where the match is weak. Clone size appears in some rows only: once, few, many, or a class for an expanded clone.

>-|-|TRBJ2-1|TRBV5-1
TGCGCCAGCAGCGGTGGATGGGGAGATGAGCAGTTCTTC
CASSGGWGDEQFF
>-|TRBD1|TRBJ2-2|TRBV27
TGTGCCAGCACCGCCGGACAGGTTTTGATTCCCGGGGAGCTGTTTTTT
CASTAGQVLIPGELFF
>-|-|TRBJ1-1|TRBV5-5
TGTGCCAGCAGCCCGGTGGCTTCGAACACTGAAGCTTTCTTT
CASSPVASNTEAFF
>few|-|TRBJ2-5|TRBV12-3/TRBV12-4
TGTGCCAGCAGTTTACGAAGGCAGGGAGAGACCCAGTACTTC
CASSLRRQGETQYF
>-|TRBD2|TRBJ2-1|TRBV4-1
TGCGCCAGCAGCCATTTCGGGGCGGGGGTAAGCAATGAGCAGTTCTTC
CASSHFGAGVSNEQFF
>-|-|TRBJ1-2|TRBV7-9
TGTGCCAGCAGCTTAGGGGGTGCCTATGGCTACACCTTC
CASSLGGAYGYTF
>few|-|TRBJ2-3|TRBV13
TGTGCCAGCAGCGAGACTCAAAAGGCGCAGTATTTT
CASSETQKAQYF
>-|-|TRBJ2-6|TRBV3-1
TGTGCCAGCAGCCAAGCCTCCGGGGCCAACGTCCTGACTTTC
CASSQASGANVLTF
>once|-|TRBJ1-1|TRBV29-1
TGCAGCGTTGCAGACCGAGAAGCTTTCTTT
CSVADREAFF
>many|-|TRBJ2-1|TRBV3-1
TGTGCCAGCAGCCAAGCAACCATACGGATGGATGAGCAGTTCTTC
CASSQATIRMDEQFF
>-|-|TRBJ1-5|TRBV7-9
TGTGCCAGCAGCTTAGAGGGACCGGGCAATCAGCCCCAGCATTTT
CASSLEGPGNQPQHF
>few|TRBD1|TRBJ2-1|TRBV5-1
TGCGCCAGCAGCGTCGGGACAGATTACAATGAGCAGTTCTTC
CASSVGTDYNEQFF
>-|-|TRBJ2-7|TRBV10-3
TGTGCCATCAGCGAGAACGACGGGGTCTACGAGCAGTACTTC
CAISENDGVYEQYF
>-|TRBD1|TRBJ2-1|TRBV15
TGTGCCACCAGTGGGACAGATGCAAGCTCCTACAATGAGCAGTTCTTC
CATSGTDASSYNEQFF
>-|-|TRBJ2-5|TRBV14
TGTGCCAGCAGCCAAGACGGGCGGACCCAAGAATCGGAGACCCAGTACTTC
CASSQDGRTQESETQYF
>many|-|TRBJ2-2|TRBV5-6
TGTGCCAGCAGCCCATGGGCCGGGGAGCTGTTTTTT
CASSPWAGELFF
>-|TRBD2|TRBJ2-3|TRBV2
TGTGCCAGCAGTGATGGTAGCGGGATATCGGATACGCAGTATTTT
CASSDGSGISDTQYF
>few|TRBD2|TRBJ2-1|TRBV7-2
TGTGCCAGCAGCCCCATCGGCGGGGGCAATGAGCAGTTCTTC
CASSPIGGGNEQFF
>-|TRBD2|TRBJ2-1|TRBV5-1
TGCGCCAGCAGGGGACTAGCGCAGAATGAGCAGTTCTTC
CASRGLAQNEQFF
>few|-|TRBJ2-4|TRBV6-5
TGTGCCAGCACGTCAAGGGGACTTGAAAACATTCAGTACTTC
CASTSRGLENIQYF
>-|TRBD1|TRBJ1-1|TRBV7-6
TGTGCCAGCAGCTTAGGGGTCGGGAGGGGGCCGGGTGAAGCTTTCTTT
CASSLGVGRGPGEAFF
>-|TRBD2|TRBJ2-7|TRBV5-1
TGCGCCAGCAGCTTATCTAGCGGAACCGCCTACGAGCAGTACTTC
CASSLSSGTAYEQYF
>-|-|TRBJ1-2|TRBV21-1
TGTGCCAGCAGCAAATCGCCAGGGAGCTATGGCTACACCTTC
CASSKSPGSYGYTF
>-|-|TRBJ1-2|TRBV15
TGTGCCACCAGCACAGGACCGGGACACTATGGCTACACCTTC
CATSTGPGHYGYTF
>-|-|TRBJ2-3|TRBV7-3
TGTGCCAGCAGCTTAAGGGGCGCCAGCACAGATACGCAGTATTTT
CASSLRGASTDTQYF
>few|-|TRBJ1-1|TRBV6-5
TGTGCCAGCAGTTACGAAGGGGCAGGGGTCACTGAAGCTTTCTTT
CASSYEGAGVTEAFF
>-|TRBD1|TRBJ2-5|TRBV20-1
TGCAGTGCTAGAGCTCGGACAGGGACGGAGACCCAGTACTTC
CSARARTGTETQYF
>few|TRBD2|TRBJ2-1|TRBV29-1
TGCAGCGTTGAAGATTACAGGGGCCTAGCGGGAGGAGACAATGAGCAGTTCTTC
CSVEDYRGLAGGDNEQFF
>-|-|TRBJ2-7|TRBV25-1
TGTGCCAGCAGTGGACCTCCTGAGTGGTCCTACGAGCAGTACTTC
CASSGPPEWSYEQYF
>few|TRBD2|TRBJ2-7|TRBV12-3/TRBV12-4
TGTGCCAGCAGTTTAGGTGGACTAGCGGCAAGCTCCTACGAGCAGTACTTC
CASSLGGLAASSYEQYF
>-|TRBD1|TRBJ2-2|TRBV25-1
TGTGCCAGCAGTGAATGGGGGACAGGGTTGGTGGGGAACACCGGGGAGCTGTTTTTT
CASSEWGTGLVGNTGELFF
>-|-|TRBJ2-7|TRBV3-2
TGTGCCAGCAGCCAGCCCCAGGCGCACGAGCAGTACTTC
CASSQPQAHEQYF
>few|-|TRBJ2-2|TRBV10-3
TGTGCCATCAGTGAGGGGAACACCGGGGAGCTGTTTTTT
CAISEGNTGELFF
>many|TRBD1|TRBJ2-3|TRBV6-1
TGTGCCAGCAGTGAACGGACAGGGGAGGGAGATACGCAGTATTTT
CASSERTGEGDTQYF
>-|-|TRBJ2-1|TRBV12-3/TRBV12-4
TGTGCCAGCAGGAAACTAGAAGATGAGCAGTTCTTC
CASRKLEDEQFF
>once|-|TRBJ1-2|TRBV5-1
TGCGCCAGCAGCGGGGGCCCAGACTATGGCTACACCTTC
CASSGGPDYGYTF
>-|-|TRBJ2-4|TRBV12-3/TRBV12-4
TGTGCCAGCAGTTTAGGGGGGAATTGGGTTCAGTACTTC
CASSLGGNWVQYF
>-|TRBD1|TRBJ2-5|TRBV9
TGTGCCAGCAACCGACTGGGACAGGGGATAGAGACCCAGTACTTC
CASNRLGQGIETQYF
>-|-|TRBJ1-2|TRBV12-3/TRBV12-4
TGTGCCAGCAGTTTAGTAGGTGCCGGATCCTATGGCTACACCTTC
CASSLVGAGSYGYTF
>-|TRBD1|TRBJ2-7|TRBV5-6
TGTGCCAGCAGCTGGGGGACAGGGACCTACGAGCAGTACTTC
CASSWGTGTYEQYF
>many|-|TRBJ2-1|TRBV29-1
TGCAGCGTCGGACGCGGCTCCTACAATGAGCAGTTCTTC
CSVGRGSYNEQFF
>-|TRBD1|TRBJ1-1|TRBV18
TGTGCCAGCTCACCCCTCGGACAGGATAAGAACACTGAAGCTTTCTTT
CASSPLGQDKNTEAFF
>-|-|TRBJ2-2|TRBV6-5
TGTGCCAGCAACCAATTGGGGGCGACCGGGGAGCTGTTTTTT
CASNQLGATGELFF
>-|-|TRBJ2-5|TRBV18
TGTGCCAGCTCACTATCCTGGGGAGAGACCCAGTACTTC
CASSLSWGETQYF
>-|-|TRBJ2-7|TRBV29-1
TGCAGCGTTGTATCCCAGGGTTTATACGAGCAGTACTTC
CSVVSQGLYEQYF
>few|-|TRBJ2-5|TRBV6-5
TGTGCCAGCAGTCACGGGACTTTACAAGAGACCCAGTACTTC
CASSHGTLQETQYF
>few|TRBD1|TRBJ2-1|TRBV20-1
TGCAGTGCGGAGGGACAGGGTGCGTACAATGAGCAGTTCTTC
CSAEGQGAYNEQFF
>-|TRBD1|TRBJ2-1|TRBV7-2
TGTGCCAGCAGCTTAGGGCCCGGGACAGGGTACAATGAGCAGTTCTTC
CASSLGPGTGYNEQFF
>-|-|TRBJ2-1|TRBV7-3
TGTGCCAGCAGCCCAACGGACAGTTACAATGAGCAGTTCTTC
CASSPTDSYNEQFF
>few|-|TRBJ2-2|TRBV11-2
TGTGCCAGCAGCCCCAAAGTCTTTTGGACATACGCGAACACCGGGGAGCTGTTTTTT
CASSPKVFWTYANTGELFF
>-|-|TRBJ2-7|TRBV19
TGTGCCAGTAGTATTCCTAGCCGAGGCGAGCAGTACTTC
CASSIPSRGEQYF
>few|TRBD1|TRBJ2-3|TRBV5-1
TGCGCCAGCAGCCCAGGGGACAGGGGAGGAGATACGCAGTATTTT
CASSPGDRGGDTQYF
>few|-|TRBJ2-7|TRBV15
TGTGCCACCGCTAGGGGATACGAGCAGTACTTC
CATARGYEQYF
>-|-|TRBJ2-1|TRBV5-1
TGCGCCAGCAGCTTGGCCGATGACATCTACAATGAGCAGTTCTTC
CASSLADDIYNEQFF
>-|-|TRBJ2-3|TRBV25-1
TGTGCCAGCAGTGAATATAACAGCCGGGGGGATACGCAGTATTTT
CASSEYNSRGDTQYF